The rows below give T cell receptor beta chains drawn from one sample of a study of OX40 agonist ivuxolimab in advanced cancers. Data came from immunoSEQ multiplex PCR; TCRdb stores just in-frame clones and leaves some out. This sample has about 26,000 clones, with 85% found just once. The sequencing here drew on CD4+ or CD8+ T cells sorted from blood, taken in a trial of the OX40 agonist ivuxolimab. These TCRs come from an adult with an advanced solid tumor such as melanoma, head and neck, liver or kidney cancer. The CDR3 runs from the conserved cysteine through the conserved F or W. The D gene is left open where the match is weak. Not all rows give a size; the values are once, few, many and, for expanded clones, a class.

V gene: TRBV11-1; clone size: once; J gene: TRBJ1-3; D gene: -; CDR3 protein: CASSRFGGAGNTIYF; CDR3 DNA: TGTGCCAGCAGCCGCTTCGGGGGGGCTGGAAACACCATATATTTT
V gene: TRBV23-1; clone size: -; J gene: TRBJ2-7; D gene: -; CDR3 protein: CASSPKSSVRDFNYEQYF; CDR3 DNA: TGCGCCAGCAGTCCCAAATCCAGTGTCCGGGACTTCAACTACGAGCAGTACTTC
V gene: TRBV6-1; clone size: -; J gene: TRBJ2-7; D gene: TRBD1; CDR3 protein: CASIPDRTGVYEQYF; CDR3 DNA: TGTGCCAGCATCCCAGACCGGACAGGGGTCTACGAGCAGTACTTC
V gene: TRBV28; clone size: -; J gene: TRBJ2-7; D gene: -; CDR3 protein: CASSLSGSRGSYEQYF; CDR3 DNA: TGTGCCAGCAGTTTATCGGGGAGTAGGGGTTCCTACGAGCAGTACTTC
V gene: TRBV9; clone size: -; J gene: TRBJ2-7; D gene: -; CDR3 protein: CASSVGGTTYEQYF; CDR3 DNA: TGTGCCAGCAGCGTAGGGGGCACGACCTACGAGCAGTACTTC
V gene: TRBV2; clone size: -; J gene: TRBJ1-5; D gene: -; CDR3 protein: CASRPRVSNQPQHF; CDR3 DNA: TGTGCCAGCAGACCCAGGGTTAGCAATCAGCCCCAGCATTTT
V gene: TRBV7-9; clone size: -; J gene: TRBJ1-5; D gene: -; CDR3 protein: CASTEGGTRPQHF; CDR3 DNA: TGTGCCAGCACCGAAGGAGGAACGAGGCCCCAGCATTTT
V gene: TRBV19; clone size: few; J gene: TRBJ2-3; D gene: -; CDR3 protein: CASSPTDNTDTQYF; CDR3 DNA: TGTGCCAGTAGTCCCACAGATAACACAGATACGCAGTATTTT
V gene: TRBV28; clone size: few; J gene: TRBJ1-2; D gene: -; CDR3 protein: CASSLDPSGGYTF; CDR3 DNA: TGTGCCAGCAGTTTGGACCCCTCGGGAGGCTACACCTTC
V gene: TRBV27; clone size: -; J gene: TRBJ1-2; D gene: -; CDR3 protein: CASSFGRLYGYTF; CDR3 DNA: TGTGCCAGCAGTTTCGGACGCCTATATGGCTACACCTTC
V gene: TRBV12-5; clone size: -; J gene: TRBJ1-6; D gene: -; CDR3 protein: CASGLTGVGNSPLHF; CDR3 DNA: TGTGCTAGTGGTTTGACGGGGGTGGGAAATTCACCCCTCCACTTT
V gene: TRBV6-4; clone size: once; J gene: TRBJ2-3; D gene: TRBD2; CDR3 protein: CASSVIAGGTDTQYF; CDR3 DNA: TGTGCCAGCAGCGTGATAGCGGGAGGTACAGATACGCAGTATTTT
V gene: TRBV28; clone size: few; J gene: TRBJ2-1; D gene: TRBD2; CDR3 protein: CASSLGLAANEQFF; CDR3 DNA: TGTGCCAGCAGCTTGGGACTAGCGGCCAATGAGCAGTTCTTC
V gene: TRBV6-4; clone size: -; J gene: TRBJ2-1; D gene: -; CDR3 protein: CASSDPFYNEQFF; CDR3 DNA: TGTGCCAGCAGTGACCCCTTTTACAATGAGCAGTTCTTC
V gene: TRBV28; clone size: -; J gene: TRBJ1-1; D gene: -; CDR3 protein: CASSTDSFRRAFF; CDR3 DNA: TGTGCCAGCAGTACTGACAGTTTCCGTCGGGCTTTCTTT
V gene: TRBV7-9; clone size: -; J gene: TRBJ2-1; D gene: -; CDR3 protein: CASSLAVGTHEQFF; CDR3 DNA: TGTGCCAGCAGCTTAGCGGTTGGGACGCATGAGCAGTTCTTC